This is a list of T cell receptor beta chains from one sample in a study of T cells in Graves' hyperthyroidism and ophthalmopathy. TCRdb analysed the multiplex PCR reads with MiXCR anew, one entry per CDR3 protein. The sample contains over 650,000 distinct CDR3 sequences, roughly 15% of which appear only once. The sample consisted of blood. The source of these receptors is a man between 18 and 35 years old with Graves' hyperthyroidism. The CDR3 runs from the conserved cysteine through the conserved F or W. A D gene is named only where the DNA matches it firmly. Clone size is not always given. Where it is, it says once, few, many or a class for expanded clones.

TRBV28	TRBJ1-1	TRBD1	many	TGTGCCAGCAGTTTATGGAGGGGGCGGGGGACTGAAGCTTTCTTT	CASSLWRGRGTEAFF
TRBV13	TRBJ1-2	TRBD1	few	TGTGCCAGCAGCCGCCCGGGACAGGGGGCGGCCTTGGATGGCTACACCTTC	CASSRPGQGAALDGYTF
TRBV12-3/TRBV12-4	TRBJ1-1	.	many	TGTGCCAGCAGTTTACCTTGGGGAACTGAAGCTTTCTTT	CASSLPWGTEAFF
TRBV11-2	TRBJ2-7	TRBD1	many	TGTGCCAGCAGCCCCTCTGTTACCGGGACAGGGTTCGAGCAGTACTTC	CASSPSVTGTGFEQYF
TRBV20-1	TRBJ2-2	.	.	TGCACCGTCCGGGACGGTGACACCGGGGAGCTGTTTTTT	CTVRDGDTGELFF
TRBV28	TRBJ1-1	TRBD1	few	TGTGCCAGCAGTTTCTCAGGGGGGGGTGCTTACACTGAAGCTTTCTTT	CASSFSGGGAYTEAFF
TRBV7-3	TRBJ2-7	.	few	TGTGCCAGCAGCCCCTTAGCGCCGACCTGGGGCGAGCAGTACTTC	CASSPLAPTWGEQYF
TRBV28	TRBJ1-5	TRBD1	.	TGTGCCAGCAGTGGGGGACAGGGCTCTCAGCCCCAGCATTTT	CASSGGQGSQPQHF
TRBV15	TRBJ2-6	TRBD1	few	TGTGCCACCAGCAGAGCTCGGGACAGGGCTGGGGCCAACGTCCTGACTTTC	CATSRARDRAGANVLTF
TRBV6-2/TRBV6-3	TRBJ1-5	.	.	TGTGCCAGCAGTTACTCAGGCTTTAGCAATCAGCCCCAGCATTTT	CASSYSGFSNQPQHF
TRBV2	TRBJ1-2	.	few	TGTGCCAGCAGGAACCCCAGTCGGGCGACGTATGGCTACACCTTC	CASRNPSRATYGYTF
TRBV29-1	TRBJ1-2	TRBD1	.	TGCAGCGTTGACCGCCCCACAGGGGGCGATGGCTACACCTTC	CSVDRPTGGDGYTF
TRBV20-1	TRBJ2-7	.	many	TGCAGTGCTAGAAAGGTAGACAGAACCCACGAGCAGTACTTC	CSARKVDRTHEQYF
TRBV28	TRBJ1-1	.	many	TGTGCCAGCCGCCGGGGGATCGCCACTGAAGCTTTCTTT	CASRRGIATEAFF
TRBV30	TRBJ2-7	TRBD1	many	TGTGCCTGGAGCTCACAGGGGCCCTACGAGCAGTACTTC	CAWSSQGPYEQYF
TRBV11-2	TRBJ2-1	.	many	TGTGCCAGCAGCTTAATGTCCCCCCTTAGGCACTACAATGAGCAGTTCTTC	CASSLMSPLRHYNEQFF
TRBV10-2	TRBJ2-1	TRBD2	many	TGCGCCAGCAGTGAGTCGACTAGCGGACCTAGCTCCTACAATGAGCAGTTCTTC	CASSESTSGPSSYNEQFF
TRBV5-1	TRBJ2-3	TRBD2	many	TGCGCCAGCAGCTTTTCGCGGGAGGATACGCAGTATTTT	CASSFSREDTQYF
TRBV27	TRBJ2-1	TRBD1	.	TGTGCCAGCAATTCAGTCCGGGACAGGGTCTCGAATGAGCAGTTCTTC	CASNSVRDRVSNEQFF
TRBV7-9	TRBJ2-2	TRBD2	many	TGTGCCAGCAGCCCTAGCGGAGGGACCGGGGAGCTGTTTTTT	CASSPSGGTGELFF
TRBV18	TRBJ1-1	.	many	TGTGCCAGCTCATTCCCGAGGAACACTGAAGCTTTCTTT	CASSFPRNTEAFF
TRBV5-1	TRBJ2-7	.	many	TGCGCCAGCAGCTTGGAAGGGATCTCCTACGAGCAGTACTTC	CASSLEGISYEQYF
TRBV6-1	TRBJ2-6	.	many	TGTGCCAGCAGTGGACCGAACTCTGGGGCCAACGTCCTGACTTTC	CASSGPNSGANVLTF
TRBV7-6	TRBJ2-1	.	many	TGTGCCAGCAGCTTTTTCGGGCCAGCCGAAAGCTCCTACAATGAGCAGTTCTTC	CASSFFGPAESSYNEQFF
TRBV11-2	TRBJ2-7	.	.	TGTGCCAGCAGCTTTAACCCGGCTCGGGACTACGAGCAGTACTTC	CASSFNPARDYEQYF
TRBV7-2	TRBJ1-4	.	.	TGTGCCAGCAGCCCCAAGCTTGAAAGGGGTTTT	CASSPKLERGF
TRBV29-1	TRBJ2-5	TRBD2	few	TGCCGAGCGGGAGGGGGCGTAAGGGAGACCCAGTACTTC	CRAGGGVRETQYF
TRBV10-3	TRBJ2-1	TRBD2	.	TGTGCCATCAGCCCCCCGGGACTAGCGGGAGGGATTAACAATGAGCAGTTCTTC	CAISPPGLAGGINNEQFF
TRBV20-1	TRBJ2-5	TRBD1	.	TGCAGTGCTAGAGATCGCCTTCTGGGAGCGGCAGGGGGTGCCCAGTACTTC	CSARDRLLGAAGGAQYF
TRBV11-1	TRBJ2-7	.	many	TGTGCCAGCAGCCCCGACTTGGGCGGGTCCTACGAGCAGTACTTC	CASSPDLGGSYEQYF
TRBV12-3/TRBV12-4	TRBJ2-1	TRBD2	many	TGTGCCAGCAGGCCAGCGGGAGGGCCGCAGTTCTTC	CASRPAGGPQFF
TRBV12-3/TRBV12-4	TRBJ2-7	TRBD2	few	TGTGCCGGCAGCTGGATAGCGGGAGGCCACGAGCAGTACTTC	CAGSWIAGGHEQYF
TRBV2	TRBJ2-2	.	few	TGTGCCAGCAGTGAACTGGGGGAGGACACCGGGGAGCTGTCTTTT	CASSELGEDTGELSF
TRBV2	TRBJ2-5	TRBD2	many	TGTGCCAGCAGTGGGATAGCGGGAATTATTGGAGAGACCCAGTACTTC	CASSGIAGIIGETQYF
TRBV19	TRBJ2-7	.	.	TGTGCCAGTAGTAGTGGGGTCGCTACGACCTACGAGCAGTACTTC	CASSSGVATTYEQYF
TRBV6-1	TRBJ2-1	.	few	TGTGCCAGCACCATCCTCCCCCCCCAGCAGTTCTTC	CASTILPPQQFF
TRBV28	TRBJ1-1	.	many	TGTGCCAGCATCCCCCCCATGAACACTGAAGCTTTCTTT	CASIPPMNTEAFF
TRBV2	TRBJ2-6	TRBD1	.	TGTGCCAATCGACAGGGGAGTTCTGGGGCCAACGTCCTGACTTTC	CANRQGSSGANVLTF
TRBV4-1	TRBJ2-3	.	.	TGCGCCAGCAGCCAAGGAGAAGGCGGCACAGATACGCAGTATTTT	CASSQGEGGTDTQYF
TRBV7-9	TRBJ2-1	TRBD2	few	TGTGCCAGCAGCTTAGGACCCCTAGCGGGAGGAGACATAGAGCAGTTCTTC	CASSLGPLAGGDIEQFF
TRBV28	TRBJ2-1	TRBD2	many	TGTGCCAGCAGTGTACCCAAAGCGGGAGCTGACAATGAGCAGTTCTTC	CASSVPKAGADNEQFF
TRBV3-1	TRBJ2-5	TRBD2	.	TGTGCCAGCAGCCAAGATCTCGTAGCGGGAGAGACCCAGTACTTC	CASSQDLVAGETQYF
TRBV7-3	TRBJ2-2	.	few	TGTGCCAGCAGCCCGAAAAAGACAGCGAACACCGGGGAGCTGTTTTTT	CASSPKKTANTGELFF
TRBV3-1	TRBJ2-7	.	few	TGTGCCAGCAGCCAGGACGTGAGCTCCTACGAGCAGTACTTC	CASSQDVSSYEQYF
TRBV10-3	TRBJ2-7	TRBD1	.	TGTGCCATCAGGGGACAGGGGTTGGGCGAGCAGTACTTC	CAIRGQGLGEQYF
TRBV6-1	TRBJ1-3	.	.	TGTGCCAGCAGTGGCCGAGACACCATATATTTT	CASSGRDTIYF